This T cell receptor (beta chain) originates from a study of cytomegalovirus exposure and HLA in healthy donors. The wider study: Within the Caucasian-associated ancestry cluster were around 81% of the approximately 400 genotyped donors.

Notes on the study in general: Within an earlier analysis, most TCR beta V segments proved productive either about 87% or about 30% of the time. In a later analysis, several top co-occurrence clusters appeared linked to parvovirus B19, influenza, CMV and Epstein-Barr virus.

Between the trimmed V and J ends, which lost 3 bases and 4 bases, there was a span of 7 bases. CDR3 length equals 12 residues. Germline V lookup: CDR1 MNHNS, CDR2 SASEGT. Vbeta (60) and Jbeta (13) primers were used in the PCR. Under the authors' procedure: As a later analysis found, there were around 86 million unique TCR beta chains, of which 8.5 million to 13 million were shared. Assay: immunoSEQ multiplex PCR; the TCRdb copy retains only in-frame clones and omits some. The V and J calls and clone size are taken from that table; D and trimming were inferred from the DNA. This table holds more than 95,000 clones. About this clone: The antigen is unknown.

This receptor was taken from a man between 18 and 29 years old in good health and CMV-seronegative. J is TRBJ2-7 and V is TRBV6-1; maybe TRBD1 (6 bases). The material sequenced was PBMCs. CDR3: CASSDTGYEQYF. The CDR3, as DNA: TGTGCCAGCAGTGATACAGGGTACGAGCAGTACTTC.